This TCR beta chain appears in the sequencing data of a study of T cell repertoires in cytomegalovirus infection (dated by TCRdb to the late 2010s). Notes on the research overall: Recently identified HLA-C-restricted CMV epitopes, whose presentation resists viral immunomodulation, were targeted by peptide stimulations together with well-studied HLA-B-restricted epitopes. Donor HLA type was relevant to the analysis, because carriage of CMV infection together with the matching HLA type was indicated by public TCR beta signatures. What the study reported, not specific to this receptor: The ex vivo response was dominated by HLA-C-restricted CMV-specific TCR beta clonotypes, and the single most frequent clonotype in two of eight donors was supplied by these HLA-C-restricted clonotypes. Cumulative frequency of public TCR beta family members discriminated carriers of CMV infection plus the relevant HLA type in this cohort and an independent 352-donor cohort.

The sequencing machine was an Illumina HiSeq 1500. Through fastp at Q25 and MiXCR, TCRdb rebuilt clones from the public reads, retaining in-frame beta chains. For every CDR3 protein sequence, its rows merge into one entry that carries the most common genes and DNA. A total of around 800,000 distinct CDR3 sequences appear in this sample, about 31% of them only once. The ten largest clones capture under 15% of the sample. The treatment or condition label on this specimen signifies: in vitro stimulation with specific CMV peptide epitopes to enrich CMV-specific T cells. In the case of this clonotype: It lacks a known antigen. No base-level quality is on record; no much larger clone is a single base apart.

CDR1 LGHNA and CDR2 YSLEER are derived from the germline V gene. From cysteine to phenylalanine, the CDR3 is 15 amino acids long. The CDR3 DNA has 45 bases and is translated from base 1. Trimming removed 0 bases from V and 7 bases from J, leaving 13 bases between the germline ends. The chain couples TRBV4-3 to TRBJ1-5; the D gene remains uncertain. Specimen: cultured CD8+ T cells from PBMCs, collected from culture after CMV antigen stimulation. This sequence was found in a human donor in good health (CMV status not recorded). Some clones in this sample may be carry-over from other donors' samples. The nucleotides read TGCGCCAGCAGCCAAGATCAAGGACCGACGCAGCCCCAGCATTTT. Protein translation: CASSQDQGPTQPQHF.